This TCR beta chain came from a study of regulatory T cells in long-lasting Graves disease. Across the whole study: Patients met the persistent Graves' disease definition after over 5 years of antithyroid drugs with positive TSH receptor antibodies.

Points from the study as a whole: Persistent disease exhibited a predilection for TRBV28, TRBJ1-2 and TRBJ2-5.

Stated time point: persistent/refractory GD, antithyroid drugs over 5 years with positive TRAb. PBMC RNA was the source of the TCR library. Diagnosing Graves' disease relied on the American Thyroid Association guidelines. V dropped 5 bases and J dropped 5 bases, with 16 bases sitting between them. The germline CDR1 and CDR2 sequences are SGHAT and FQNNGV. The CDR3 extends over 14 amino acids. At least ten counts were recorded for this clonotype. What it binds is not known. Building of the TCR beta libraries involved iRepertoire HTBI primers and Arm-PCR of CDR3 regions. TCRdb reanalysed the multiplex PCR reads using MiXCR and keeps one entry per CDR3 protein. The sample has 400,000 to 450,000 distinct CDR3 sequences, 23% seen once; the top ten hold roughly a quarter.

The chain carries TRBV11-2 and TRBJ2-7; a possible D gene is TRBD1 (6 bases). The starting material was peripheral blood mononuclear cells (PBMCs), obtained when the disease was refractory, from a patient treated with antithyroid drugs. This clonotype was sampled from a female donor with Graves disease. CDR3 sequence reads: CASSEKTGIDEQYF. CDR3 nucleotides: TGTGCCAGCAGCGAAAAAACAGGGATTGACGAGCAGTACTTC.